The 30 T cell receptor beta chains presented below share a single source sample, sequenced in a study of T-cell memory formation after mild COVID-19 (dated by TCRdb to the early 2020s). The receptor library was made with 5' RACE. Sequencing took place on an Illumina NovaSeq 6000. TCRdb handled the public reads itself, with Q25 trimming in fastp and clone calling in MiXCR, and kept productive beta chains. One record per CDR3 amino acid sequence lists the most common genes and DNA. The sample data list 350,000 to 450,000 distinct CDR3 sequences, and approximately 25% of these were observed just once. The top ten clonotypes cover about 8.7% of the sample. Sequencing was done on a sample of PBMCs or a T cell subset sorted from them (not recorded which). Receptor source: an adult woman who had mild COVID-19 (a few samples of this study predate the infection). The sample titles of this study are shuffled in the database, so cell type and time point are left out; the donor was told from shared clones.

V is TRBV6-1 and J is TRBJ2-6; the D gene is possibly TRBD2 (6 bases). The V end was cut by 2 bases, the J end by 3 bases, with 8 bases between. Germline-derived CDR1 and CDR2 are MNHNS and SASEGT. The CDR3 spans 15 residues. CDR3 in amino acids: CASSESGVGANVLTF. CDR3 DNA sequence: TGTGCCAGCAGTGAATCGGGGGTTGGGGCCAACGTCCTGACTTTC.

This clonotype was counted only a few times. The chain combines TRBV6-1 with TRBJ2-3; D gene ambiguous. The CDR3 has 14 amino acids. Germline-derived CDR1 and CDR2 are MNHNS and SASEGT. Deletions cut 5 bases from V and 6 bases from J, with 15 bases between. CDR3 DNA: TGTGCCAGCAGTATTACAAGGATCGCGGATACGCAGTATTTT. It is translated as CASSITRIADTQYF.

The chain uses TRBV7-6 and TRBJ2-3; 8 bases align to TRBD1. The length of the CDR3 is 14 residues. Germline trimming cut 5 bases from V and 4 bases from J; bases unmatched to any gene: 5. Germline-derived CDR1 and CDR2 are SGHVS and FNYEAQ. CDR3 sequence: CASSRRQGSDTQYF. The CDR3 DNA reads as TGTGCCAGCAGCAGACGACAGGGGTCAGATACGCAGTATTTT. Based on the CDR3 plus reference TRBV7-6 and TRBJ2-3, the full variable domain is GAGVSQSPRYKVTKRGQDVALRCDPISGHVSLYWYRQALGQGPEFLTYFNYEAQQDKSGLPNDRFSAERPEGSISTLTIQRTEQRDSAMYRCASSRRQGSDTQYFGPGTRLTVL.

In its sample, this clonotype was seen a few times. The chain is built from TRBV20-1 and TRBJ2-7; a weak D match, TRBD2 (5 bases). From germline, CDR1 is DFQATT and CDR2 SNEGSKA (reference sequence). V gave up 0 bases and J gave up 6 bases, with 21 bases separating them. This CDR3 is built from 16 residues. The CDR3 bases are TGCAGTGCTAGAGATTCATCCGGCCCAGAGGGTCGCGAGCAGTACTTC. Protein sequence: CSARDSSGPEGREQYF.

The chain employs TRBV6-2 or TRBV6-3 and TRBJ2-7; maybe TRBD1 (6 bases). Germline CDR1 reads MNHEY; CDR2 reads SVGEGT. V dropped 4 bases and J dropped 1 base, with 8 bases sitting between them. The CDR3 covers 13 residues. CDR3 sequence reads: CASSFDRSYEQYF. The DNA for the CDR3 is TGTGCCAGCAGTTTCGACAGGTCCTACGAGCAGTACTTC.

V gene TRBV20-1 combines with J gene TRBJ2-5; the D call may be TRBD1 or TRBD2 (5 bases each). The CDR3 is 13 amino acids. V was shortened by 4 bases and J by 0 bases, with 9 bases between the two germline ends. CDR1 and CDR2 (germline): DFQATT, SNEGSKA (reference sequence). The CDR3: CSAKPGHQETQYF. DNA of the CDR3: TGCAGTGCTAAGCCGGGACACCAAGAGACCCAGTACTTC.

This sequence joins TRBV7-9 and TRBJ2-7, with D uncertain. This CDR3 has 14 amino acids. Germline lookup yields CDR1 SEHNR and CDR2 FQNEAQ (reference sequence). V lost 5 bases and J 2 bases, leaving 13 bases between the germline ends. Here the CDR3 DNA reads TGTGCCAGCAGCCGGAGCGAGCGAACCTACGAGCAGTACTTC. It specifies CASSRSERTYEQYF.

There are many counts of this clonotype. The chain uses TRBV11-1 and TRBJ2-1, with D perhaps matching TRBD1 (5 bases). Germline V gives CDR1 SGHAT, CDR2 FQDESV (reference sequence). The CDR3 length is 15 residues. Trimming left V 6 bases short and J 1 base short, with 13 bases between. DNA for the CDR3: TGTGCCAGCAGACCCGACAGAGCTTCCTACAATGAGCAGTTCTTC. Translating it yields CASRPDRASYNEQFF.

This clonotype was detected a few times. The chain joins TRBV7-6 to TRBJ1-6, with D unresolved. The CDR3 has 13 amino acids. In germline, CDR1 is SGHVS, CDR2 FNYEAQ. The germline V and J ends were trimmed by 4 bases and 9 bases, with 10 bases remaining between them. The CDR3 bases are TGTGCCAGCAGCTCCGACAACGGTTCACCCCTCCACTTT. Translating it yields CASSSDNGSPLHF. Filled out from reference TRBV7-6 and TRBJ1-6, the complete variable domain reads GAGVSQSPRYKVTKRGQDVALRCDPISGHVSLYWYRQALGQGPEFLTYFNYEAQQDKSGLPNDRFSAERPEGSISTLTIQRTEQRDSAMYRCASSSDNGSPLHFGNGTRLTVT.

This clonotype was observed many times. This sequence joins TRBV12-3 or TRBV12-4 and TRBJ2-7, with 7 bases identical to TRBD1. The J segment lost 3 bases and the V segment lost 5 bases, leaving 4 bases of the junction unmatched. This CDR3 has 13 residues. Here the CDR3 DNA reads TGTGCCAGCAGTGTGGGGACAGTCTACGAGCAGTACTTC. Residues: CASSVGTVYEQYF.

The J gene is TRBJ1-5, the V gene TRBV12-3 or TRBV12-4; TRBD1 might be the D (5 bases). This CDR3 has 13 residues. V was pared by 6 bases and J by 4 bases, with 10 bases between. CDR3 in amino acids: CASSRQRNQPQHF. The CDR3 nucleotides read TGTGCCAGCAGCAGACAGAGAAATCAGCCCCAGCATTTT.

This clonotype has only a few counts. The chain carries TRBV11-3 and TRBJ2-1, with 11 bases identical to TRBD2. The CDR3 length is 16 residues. The ends lost 3 bases at V and 5 bases at J; junction bases unmatched: 6. The germline V gene encodes CDR1 SGHNT and CDR2 YENEEA. The CDR3 nucleotides read TGTGCCAGCAGCTTTGTCCTAGCGGGAGGCCACAATGAGCAGTTCTTC. Translated, it gives CASSFVLAGGHNEQFF.

This rearrangement joins TRBV7-9 to TRBJ2-1; weak D call: TRBD1 (5 bases). Germline V gene data show CDR1 as SEHNR and CDR2 as FQNEAQ (reference sequence). V dropped 4 bases and J dropped 0 bases, with 16 bases sitting between them. The CDR3 extends over 17 amino acids. CDR3 region: CASSSSPRQSSYNEQFF. As DNA, the CDR3 is TGTGCCAGCAGCTCCTCACCCAGACAGAGCTCCTACAATGAGCAGTTCTTC.

This clonotype occurred many times. This sequence joins TRBV12-3 or TRBV12-4 and TRBJ2-7, with 8 bases that match TRBD2. The CDR3 is 13 amino acids. V lost 6 bases, J lost 4 bases, and 5 bases stayed unmatched. CDR3 loop: CASSFGLAYEQYF. CDR3 DNA: TGTGCCAGCAGCTTCGGACTAGCTTACGAGCAGTACTTC.

The chain is built from TRBV4-1 and TRBJ1-5, with a weak D call TRBD1 (6 bases). Trimming took off 4 bases at V and 6 bases at J, with 13 bases between the two ends. CDR3 length: 14 amino acids. CDR1 is MGHRA, CDR2 YSYEKL, per germline. For the CDR3, the DNA is TGCGCCAGCAGCCGCTACAGGGAAGGTCAGCCCCAGCATTTT. This sequence encodes CASSRYREGQPQHF.

The CDR3 loop reads CSAPGAGSEAQHF. The DNA for the CDR3 is TGCAGTGCGCCGGGGGCCGGTTCGGAAGCCCAGCATTTT. The gene calls are TRBV20-1 and TRBJ1-5; the D gene is possibly TRBD1 (6 bases). The V gene's germline CDR1 is DFQATT and CDR2 SNEGSKA (reference sequence). This CDR3 is 13 amino acids long. V lost 6 bases to trimming and J lost 11 bases, with 20 bases between them.

This chain uses TRBV3-1 with TRBJ2-3; D uncertain. In germline, CDR1 is LGHDT, CDR2 YNNKEL (reference sequence). Trimming shortened V by 0 bases and J by 6 bases, and 7 bases separated the two germline ends. The CDR3 runs to 13 residues. CDR3 DNA: TGTGCCAGCAGCCAAGATCTATTGGATACGCAGTATTTT. It translates to CASSQDLLDTQYF.

The J gene is TRBJ2-1, the V gene TRBV7-2; 10 bases are a match to TRBD2. The germline gives CDR1 SGHTA, CDR2 FQGNSA. The V gene end was trimmed by 0 bases and the J gene end by 15 bases; junction bases not matched to a gene: 2. The CDR3 length is 12 residues. CDR3 in DNA: TGTGCCAGCAGCTTAGCACTAGCGGGATTGTTCTTC. Protein: CASSLALAGLFF.

The chain recombines TRBV2 with TRBJ2-3; 8 positions match TRBD2. CDR1 and CDR2 from the germline V gene are SNHLY and FYNNEI. CDR3 length: 13 residues. Losses at the gene ends were 8 bases for V and 3 bases for J; bases not matched to a gene: 4. CDR3 protein: CASQGTSTDTQYF. In nucleotides, the CDR3 is TGTGCCAGCCAGGGGACTAGTACAGATACGCAGTATTTT.

This clonotype was detected a few times. V usage is TRBV12-3 or TRBV12-4 and J usage is TRBJ1-1; D may be TRBD1 (6 bases). Trimming cost V 6 bases and J 6 bases, with 14 bases left between them. The CDR3 runs to 13 residues. CDR3: CASSLRGAAEAFF. In DNA, the CDR3 is TGTGCCAGCAGCCTCAGGGGCGCGGCTGAAGCTTTCTTT.

Here the CDR3 reads CASSYGTGGGYEQYF. The CDR3 nucleotides are TGTGCCAGCAGTTATGGAACAGGAGGGGGGTACGAGCAGTACTTC. The chain carries TRBV6-5 and TRBJ2-7; the D call may be TRBD1 or TRBD2 (6 bases each). V lost 3 bases to trimming and J lost 4 bases, with 16 bases between them. The CDR3 is 15 residues long. CDR1 and CDR2 from the germline V gene are MNHEY and SVGAGI.

The chain carries TRBV7-9 and TRBJ2-1; D is perhaps TRBD2 (6 bases). Germline V gene data show CDR1 as SEHNR and CDR2 as FQNEAQ (reference sequence). V was clipped by 2 bases and J by 2 bases, with 13 bases between them. The CDR3 runs to 16 residues. Written as DNA, the CDR3 is TGTGCCAGCAGCTTACCGGGAGCTTTCACCTACAATGAGCAGTTCTTC. Residues: CASSLPGAFTYNEQFF.

The gene calls are TRBV14 and TRBJ2-1; weak D call: TRBD1 (5 bases). Germline V gene sequence: CDR1 SGHDN, CDR2 FVKESK. The V end lost 1 base, the J end lost 8 bases, and 6 bases lay between the germline ends. This CDR3 comprises 12 residues. The CDR3 DNA reads TGTGCCAGCAGCCAAGGGGGCCATGAGCAGTTCTTC. It translates to CASSQGGHEQFF. The variable domain in full, with the rest retrieved from reference TRBV14 and TRBJ2-1, is EAGVTQFPSHSVIEKGQTVTLRCDPISGHDNLYWYRRVMGKEIKFLLHFVKESKQDESGMPNNRFLAERTGGTYSTLKVQPAELEDSGVYFCASSQGGHEQFFGPGTRLTVL.

This clonotype turned up a few times. The chain recombines TRBV7-9 with TRBJ1-6, with a weak D call TRBD1 (6 bases). V lost 1 base to trimming and J lost 9 bases, with 13 bases between them. This CDR3 has 15 residues. Germline CDR1 is SEHNR and CDR2 is FQNEAQ (reference sequence). The CDR3: CASSLVLGASSPLHF. In DNA form, the CDR3 reads TGTGCCAGCAGCTTAGTTCTGGGGGCCAGTTCACCCCTCCACTTT.

The chain combines TRBV10-3 with TRBJ1-2; 8 positions match TRBD1. V lost 10 bases, J lost 3 bases, and 4 bases stayed unmatched. Germline values: CDR1 ENHRY, CDR2 SYGVKD. The CDR3 is made up of 12 amino acids. The CDR3 is CARGDRHYGYTF. The DNA of the CDR3 is TGTGCCAGAGGGGACAGGCACTATGGCTACACCTTC.

This clonotype was picked up a small number of times. The genes are TRBV11-2 and TRBJ2-7; D possibly corresponds to TRBD2 (6 bases). The germline CDR1 and CDR2 sequences are SGHAT and FQNNGV. With 3 bases removed from V and 2 bases from J, the gap between germline ends came to 17 bases. This CDR3 contains 16 residues. This CDR3 reads CASSLLPVTGAYEQYF. The CDR3 DNA reads TGTGCCAGCAGCTTGCTCCCTGTGACGGGAGCCTACGAGCAGTACTTC.

V usage is TRBV7-9 and J usage is TRBJ1-5; TRBD1 is a possible D gene (6 bases). Trimming removed 1 base from V and 6 bases from J, with 13 bases in between. CDR3 length equals 15 residues. CDR1 and CDR2 from the germline V gene are SEHNR and FQNEAQ (reference sequence). In DNA, the CDR3 is TGTGCCAGCAGCTTAGGACAGGCTGACGGTCAGCCCCAGCATTTT. Its translation is CASSLGQADGQPQHF.

The chain links TRBV12-3 or TRBV12-4 to TRBJ1-3; D remains ambiguous. The CDR3 spans 14 residues. Trimming left V 8 bases short and J 2 bases short, with 13 bases between. CDR3 sequence (DNA): TGTGCCAGCCAGGCAGGAGCGGCTGGAAACACCATATATTTT. Translation gives CASQAGAAGNTIYF.

A few counts support this clonotype. This sequence joins TRBV7-6 and TRBJ2-7; TRBD2 agrees at 9 bases. The CDR3 extends over 15 amino acids. Germline V gives CDR1 SGHVS, CDR2 FNYEAQ. J was trimmed by 1 base and V by 4 bases; bases with no gene match: 5. CDR3 in amino acids: CASSSSSGVSYEQYF. CDR3 DNA: TGTGCCAGCAGCTCTTCTAGCGGGGTATCCTACGAGCAGTACTTC. The full variable domain, with the rest looked up from reference TRBV7-6 and TRBJ2-7, is GAGVSQSPRYKVTKRGQDVALRCDPISGHVSLYWYRQALGQGPEFLTYFNYEAQQDKSGLPNDRFSAERPEGSISTLTIQRTEQRDSAMYRCASSSSSGVSYEQYFGPGTRLTVT.

This sequence joins TRBV6-5 and TRBJ1-2, with D possibly TRBD1 on 6 matching bases. The length of the CDR3 is 11 residues. The ends were cut back, 7 bases at V and 7 bases at J, with 10 bases in the middle. Germline V gene data show CDR1 as MNHEY and CDR2 as SVGAGI. CDR3 loop: CASTTGFGYTF. DNA for the CDR3: TGTGCCAGCACCACAGGGTTTGGCTACACCTTC.